A selection of T cell receptor beta chains follows, all from one sample in a study of technical replicates of blood from a few donors. Sequencing was performed with immunoSEQ multiplex PCR; in TCRdb, only in-frame clones are kept and a portion is missing. This table holds more than 15,000 clones, about four fifths found once. Sequencing was performed on PBMCs. The receptor source for this set is a human donor in good health. Some clones in this sample may be carry-over from other donors' samples. CDR3s include the opening cysteine and the closing phenylalanine or tryptophan. The order of the fields is clone size, V gene, J gene, D gene, CDR3 protein, CDR3 DNA. A D gene is named only where the DNA matches it firmly. For some rows the clone size is stated as once, few or many, or as a class when expanded; others skip it.

size: -; V: TRBV19; J: TRBJ1-1; D: TRBD1; CDR3: CASSSSTGAGTEAFF; DNA: TGTGCCAGTAGTTCATCGACAGGGGCGGGCACTGAAGCTTTCTTT
size: -; V: TRBV18; J: TRBJ1-5; D: TRBD1; CDR3: CASSPRDRGLGKPQHF; DNA: TGTGCCAGCTCACCACGTGACAGGGGTTTAGGAAAGCCCCAGCATTTT
size: few; V: TRBV9; J: TRBJ2-1; D: TRBD1; CDR3: CASSIGQGLLEQFF; DNA: TGTGCCAGCAGCATCGGACAGGGGTTGTTGGAGCAGTTCTTC
size: once; V: TRBV10-3; J: TRBJ1-5; D: -; CDR3: CAISESGGLAFSNQPQHF; DNA: TGTGCCATCAGTGAGTCGGGGGGGCTTGCCTTTAGCAATCAGCCCCAGCATTTT
size: -; V: TRBV6-5; J: TRBJ2-7; D: -; CDR3: CASSYSAVTRYEQYF; DNA: TGTGCCAGCAGTTACTCGGCAGTAACGAGGTACGAGCAGTACTTC
size: -; V: TRBV30; J: TRBJ1-4; D: -; CDR3: CAWSVSGVEKLFF; DNA: TGTGCCTGGAGTGTATCAGGGGTTGAAAAACTGTTTTTT
size: -; V: TRBV16; J: TRBJ1-5; D: TRBD1; CDR3: CASSLGTGSQPQHF; DNA: TGTGCCAGCAGCCTGGGGACAGGGAGTCAGCCCCAGCATTTT
size: -; V: TRBV18; J: TRBJ2-1; D: TRBD2; CDR3: CASSPPTGLAGNEQFF; DNA: TGTGCCAGCTCACCACCAACGGGACTAGCGGGGAATGAGCAGTTCTTC
size: few; V: TRBV10-3; J: TRBJ1-4; D: -; CDR3: CAISSNGGTNEKLFF; DNA: TGTGCCATCAGTTCGAACGGGGGGACTAATGAAAAACTGTTTTTT
size: -; V: TRBV4-1; J: TRBJ2-5; D: TRBD2; CDR3: CASSQDSGGMEETQYF; DNA: TGCGCCAGCAGCCAGGACAGCGGGGGGATGGAAGAGACCCAGTACTTC
size: -; V: TRBV7-9; J: TRBJ1-2; D: TRBD1; CDR3: CASSDGTEANYGYTF; DNA: TGTGCCAGCAGCGACGGGACAGAAGCTAACTATGGCTACACCTTC
size: -; V: TRBV18; J: TRBJ2-7; D: TRBD1; CDR3: CASSPPGTGTYEQYF; DNA: TGTGCCAGCTCACCACCCGGGACAGGCACCTACGAGCAGTACTTC
size: -; V: TRBV7-9; J: TRBJ2-2; D: -; CDR3: CASSLGLGVVNTGELFF; DNA: TGTGCCAGCAGCCTTGGGCTAGGGGTCGTTAACACCGGGGAGCTGTTTTTT
size: few; V: TRBV7-9; J: TRBJ1-3; D: TRBD1; CDR3: CASSAGTGRISGNTIYF; DNA: TGTGCCAGCAGCGCCGGGACAGGGAGGATTTCCGGAAACACCATATATTTT
size: -; V: TRBV18; J: TRBJ2-6; D: -; CDR3: CASSPSGANVLTF; DNA: TGTGCCAGCTCCCCTTCCGGGGCCAACGTCCTGACTTTC
size: -; V: TRBV30; J: TRBJ2-7; D: -; CDR3: CAWVGGPYEQYF; DNA: TGTGCCTGGGTAGGGGGTCCCTACGAGCAGTACTTC
size: -; V: TRBV19; J: TRBJ2-2; D: -; CDR3: CASSIVPLGNTGELFF; DNA: TGTGCCAGTAGTATAGTCCCGCTCGGGAACACCGGGGAGCTGTTTTTT
size: -; V: TRBV10-2; J: TRBJ2-5; D: -; CDR3: CASKMGPQETQYF; DNA: TGCGCCAGCAAAATGGGGCCCCAAGAGACCCAGTACTTC
size: -; V: TRBV10-2; J: TRBJ2-7; D: -; CDR3: CASRKAGLGEQYF; DNA: TGCGCCAGCAGGAAAGCAGGGCTCGGGGAGCAGTACTTC
size: -; V: TRBV28; J: TRBJ2-3; D: -; CDR3: CASSPGGDRATDTQYF; DNA: TGTGCCAGCAGCCCCGGGGGGGACAGAGCCACAGATACGCAGTATTTT
size: -; V: TRBV2; J: TRBJ2-1; D: TRBD1; CDR3: CASSPPGQGVFVGLTHSYNEQFF; DNA: TGTGCCAGCAGTCCCCCGGGACAGGGGGTGTTTGTGGGACTCACACATTCCTACAATGAGCAGTTCTTC
size: -; V: TRBV6-1; J: TRBJ1-1; D: -; CDR3: CASRSTTEAFF; DNA: TGTGCCAGCAGATCCACAACTGAAGCTTTCTTT
size: -; V: TRBV10-3; J: TRBJ2-2; D: TRBD1; CDR3: CAISEGDRADTGELFF; DNA: TGTGCCATCAGCGAGGGGGACAGGGCGGACACCGGGGAGCTGTTTTTT
size: -; V: TRBV6-5; J: TRBJ1-1; D: -; CDR3: CASAGTENTEAFF; DNA: TGTGCCAGCGCCGGGACTGAGAACACTGAAGCTTTCTTT
size: -; V: TRBV2; J: TRBJ1-4; D: TRBD1; CDR3: CASRPDRGKGEKLFF; DNA: TGTGCCAGCAGGCCTGACAGGGGCAAGGGTGAAAAACTGTTTTTT
size: -; V: TRBV25-1; J: TRBJ2-1; D: -; CDR3: CASSSITGQWSYNEQFF; DNA: TGTGCCAGCAGTTCCATTACAGGGCAATGGTCCTACAATGAGCAGTTCTTC
size: few; V: TRBV5-4; J: TRBJ1-1; D: -; CDR3: CASSLQGDTEAFF; DNA: TGTGCCAGCAGCTTGCAGGGCGACACTGAAGCTTTCTTT
size: -; V: TRBV18; J: TRBJ2-7; D: TRBD2; CDR3: CASSRTSGNSYEQYF; DNA: TGTGCCAGCTCCCGGACTAGCGGGAACAGCTACGAGCAGTACTTC
size: -; V: TRBV19; J: TRBJ2-2; D: TRBD2; CDR3: CASLRGTGELFF; DNA: TGTGCCAGTTTGCGGGGGACCGGGGAGCTGTTTTTT
size: once; V: TRBV5-4; J: TRBJ2-1; D: TRBD2; CDR3: CASSKGLAGAGGDEQFF; DNA: TGTGCCAGCAGCAAGGGACTAGCGGGAGCGGGTGGAGATGAGCAGTTCTTC
size: -; V: TRBV7-8; J: TRBJ2-1; D: TRBD2; CDR3: CASSWELAGGRGEQFF; DNA: TGTGCCAGCAGCTGGGAGCTAGCGGGAGGCCGGGGGGAGCAGTTCTTC
size: few; V: TRBV6-6; J: TRBJ2-7; D: -; CDR3: CASAPSGGYEQYF; DNA: TGTGCCAGCGCACCCAGTGGGGGGTACGAGCAGTACTTC
size: -; V: TRBV7-7; J: TRBJ2-5; D: -; CDR3: CASSLDRVGETQYF; DNA: TGTGCCAGCAGCTTAGACAGGGTTGGAGAGACCCAGTACTTC
size: -; V: TRBV27; J: TRBJ2-3; D: TRBD2; CDR3: CASSLSRLAGVGDTQYF; DNA: TGTGCCAGCAGTTTATCGCGACTAGCGGGAGTGGGAGATACGCAGTATTTT
size: -; V: TRBV11-2; J: TRBJ2-1; D: TRBD2; CDR3: CASRAGLVNEQFF; DNA: TGTGCCAGCAGGGCGGGACTAGTCAATGAGCAGTTCTTC
size: -; V: TRBV6-6; J: TRBJ1-1; D: TRBD1; CDR3: CASSLGQGRTEAFF; DNA: TGTGCCAGCAGTCTCGGACAGGGCAGGACTGAAGCTTTCTTT
size: -; V: TRBV6-1; J: TRBJ1-4; D: TRBD1; CDR3: CATLPQGAGNEKLFF; DNA: TGTGCCACCCTACCCCAGGGGGCGGGTAATGAAAAACTGTTTTTT
size: -; V: TRBV28; J: TRBJ1-1; D: -; CDR3: CASSLGTRGVRGEAFF; DNA: TGTGCCAGCAGTTTAGGGACACGCGGAGTTCGGGGAGAAGCTTTCTTT
size: -; V: TRBV5-1; J: TRBJ2-1; D: TRBD2; CDR3: CASSEGLAGATEQFF; DNA: TGCGCCAGCAGCGAGGGACTAGCGGGAGCTACTGAGCAGTTCTTC
size: -; V: TRBV7-3; J: TRBJ2-3; D: -; CDR3: CASSLAATDTQYF; DNA: TGTGCCAGCAGCTTAGCGGCTACAGATACGCAGTATTTT
size: -; V: TRBV7-8; J: TRBJ2-5; D: -; CDR3: CASRSLGETQYF; DNA: TGTGCCAGCAGAAGCCTCGGTGAGACCCAGTACTTC
size: few; V: TRBV4-1; J: TRBJ2-7; D: TRBD2; CDR3: CASSQGEGRYEQYF; DNA: TGCGCCAGCAGCCAAGGGGAGGGGCGTTACGAGCAGTACTTC
size: -; V: TRBV4-2; J: TRBJ2-1; D: TRBD2; CDR3: CASSPGTSGKGGYNEQFF; DNA: TGTGCCAGCAGCCCGGGGACTAGCGGGAAGGGAGGCTACAATGAGCAGTTCTTC
size: -; V: TRBV2; J: TRBJ2-3; D: -; CDR3: CASEDGVQYF; DNA: TGTGCCAGCGAAGACGGGGTGCAGTATTTT
size: -; V: TRBV6-5; J: TRBJ2-1; D: TRBD1; CDR3: CASSKQGANEQFF; DNA: TGTGCCAGCAGTAAACAGGGGGCGAATGAGCAGTTCTTC
size: -; V: TRBV6-5; J: TRBJ2-7; D: TRBD1; CDR3: CASSYDRVRYEQYF; DNA: TGTGCCAGCAGTTACGACAGGGTACGGTACGAGCAGTACTTC
size: -; V: TRBV5-5; J: TRBJ1-2; D: -; CDR3: CASSTAGATSYGYTF; DNA: TGTGCCAGCAGTACCGCAGGGGCGACCTCATATGGCTACACCTTC
size: once; V: TRBV5-1; J: TRBJ2-3; D: -; CDR3: CASSTYGASTDTQYF; DNA: TGCGCCAGCAGCACCTATGGAGCTAGCACAGATACGCAGTATTTT
size: few; V: TRBV5-1; J: TRBJ2-2; D: TRBD2; CDR3: CASRTSGNTGELFF; DNA: TGCGCCAGCAGGACTAGCGGGAACACCGGGGAGCTGTTTTTT
size: -; V: TRBV19; J: TRBJ1-2; D: -; CDR3: CASYGDGYTF; DNA: TGTGCCAGTTACGGGGATGGCTACACCTTC